This T cell receptor beta chain was sequenced in a study of blood T cell repertoires in COVID-19. Study summary: Sites in the United States, Italy and Spain provided acute and convalescent COVID-19 samples.

In the original processing: It was from reference gene primer amplification that nucleated cell counts were estimated. This table comes from immunoSEQ multiplex PCR, and its TCRdb copy is limited to in-frame clones, with some not included. V, J and clone size are taken as reported in that table, and D and trimming were inferred from the DNA itself. The table records tens of thousands of clones, about 82% of them present only once. With 1 base removed from V and 1 base from J, the gap between germline ends came to 8 bases. Germline loops: CDR1 LGHNA, CDR2 YSLEER. This CDR3 spans 15 amino acids. This chain uses TRBV4-3 with TRBJ1-3; D remains ambiguous. Sequenced material: peripheral blood. This clonotype was obtained from a human donor in a cohort sampled during active COVID-19. For the CDR3, the DNA is TGCGCCAGCAGCCAAGTAAGAGATTCTGGAAACACCATATATTTT. Translating it yields CASSQVRDSGNTIYF.